The 19 T cell receptor beta chains listed next were all sequenced from one sample in a study of metastatic and nonmetastatic thyroid tumors. Treatment of any kind had been given to no patient before thyroid surgery. TCRdb called clones again from the PCR reads with MiXCR. The table lists 39,000 or so clones, 19% of them singletons. The sequenced sample consisted of blood. These receptors all stem from a female donor with papillary thyroid cancer or a benign thyroid nodule (not recorded which). Some clones in this sample may be carry-over from other donors' samples.

This clone was observed at least ten times. The V call is TRBV14, the J call TRBJ2-1; no firm D call. Trimming took 4 bases from V and 9 from J, leaving 16 bases between them. This CDR3 has 14 residues. Germline values: CDR1 SGHDN, CDR2 FVKESK. The CDR3 region has the DNA TGTGCCAGCAGCCTCTCGATAGCCACCACTGAGCAGTTCTTC. Translation: CASSLSIATTEQFF.

This clone was found many times. A much larger clone lies a single base off, so this may be a read error. The CDR3 bases are TGTGCCAGCAGGGATAGCGTCACCGGGGAGCTGTTTTTT. Protein product: CASRDSVTGELFF. The chain couples TRBV2 to TRBJ2-2; a weak D match, TRBD2 (5 bases). The V gene lost 6 bases and the J gene lost 4 bases, with 9 bases spanning the gap. The CDR3 covers 13 residues. Looked up from germline, CDR1 is SNHLY and CDR2 is FYNNEI.

The chain links TRBV6-1 to TRBJ2-2, with D hard to call. V lost 5 bases to trimming and J lost 0 bases, with 16 bases between them. Looked up from germline, CDR1 is MNHNS and CDR2 is SASEGT. CDR3 length: 17 amino acids. For the CDR3, the DNA is TGTGCCAGCAGTAAAATTACATGGGTCGCGAACACCGGGGAGCTGTTTTTT. Translated: CASSKITWVANTGELFF.

The chain is built from TRBV19 and TRBJ1-2, with a possible D match to TRBD1 (5 bases). The CDR3 covers 18 residues. CDR1 and CDR2 (germline): LNHDA, SQIVND (reference sequence). The ends were cut back, 4 bases at V and 3 bases at J, with 24 bases in the middle. The CDR3 DNA reads TGTGCCAGTAGTACCTTGAGTACAGGCGGCGACGCGCACTATGGCTACACCTTC. Its translation is CASSTLSTGGDAHYGYTF.

This clone was observed many times. The chain recombines TRBV11-3 with TRBJ2-5; 8 bases fit TRBD1. The CDR3 sequence is 14 residues long. Germline CDR1 reads SGHNT; CDR2 reads YENEEA. V was pared by 5 bases and J by 4 bases, with 6 bases of the junction left unmatched. The CDR3 spells CASSPDRGGETQYF. For the CDR3, the DNA is TGTGCCAGCAGCCCAGACAGGGGCGGAGAGACCCAGTACTTC.

This clone has at least ten counts. The J gene is TRBJ2-5, the V gene TRBV20-1, with 8 bases fitting TRBD2. CDR1 DFQATT and CDR2 SNEGSKA come from the germline V gene (reference sequence). The CDR3 is 17 amino acids. V gave up 4 bases and J gave up 5 bases; unmatched junction bases: 18. Here the CDR3 reads CSAKRFPLGLEGETQYF. Here the CDR3 DNA reads TGCAGTGCTAAAAGGTTTCCCCTGGGACTAGAGGGCGAGACCCAGTACTTC.

CDR3 coding DNA: TGTGCCAGCTCACCACAGGGGACCTACGAGCAGTACTTC. Translation gives CASSPQGTYEQYF. The chain has TRBV18 and TRBJ2-7, with D maybe TRBD1 (5 bases). The V gene's germline CDR1 is KGHSH and CDR2 LQKENI. The CDR3 spans 13 residues. Trimming took off 1 base at V and 2 bases at J, with 6 bases between the two ends.

This clone was counted many times. The CDR3 bases are TGTGCCACCAGCAGAGCCTACGGACTAGCGGGACGGGATGAGCAGTTCTTC. It translates to CATSRAYGLAGRDEQFF. This chain connects TRBV15 to TRBJ2-1; 12 nucleotides align to TRBD2. The germline gives CDR1 LNHNV, CDR2 YYDKDF (reference sequence). The CDR3 has 17 residues. J gave up 8 bases and V 1 base, and 9 bases lay outside the gene matches.

This clone was seen many times. The chain is built from TRBV20-1 and TRBJ1-3; D may be TRBD1 (6 bases). With 4 bases removed from V and 0 bases from J, the gap between germline ends came to 13 bases. Per the germline V gene, CDR1 is DFQATT and CDR2 is SNEGSKA (reference sequence). The CDR3 sequence is 15 residues long. The CDR3 DNA follows: TGCAGTGCTACCCCCCGGACAGTCTCTGGAAACACCATATATTTT. It encodes CSATPRTVSGNTIYF.

There are many counts of this clone. The V gene is TRBV7-9, the J gene TRBJ2-2, with D hard to call. The ends were cut back, 0 bases at V and 0 bases at J, with 2 bases in the middle. This CDR3 spans 14 amino acids. Per the germline V gene, CDR1 is SEHNR and CDR2 is FQNEAQ (reference sequence). Here the CDR3 reads CASSLAPNTGELFF. CDR3 sequence (DNA): TGTGCCAGCAGCTTAGCCCCGAACACCGGGGAGCTGTTTTTT.

This clone was picked up many times. Other DNA sequences in this sample translate to the same CDR3. The chain couples TRBV4-2 to TRBJ2-1, with 13 bases identical to TRBD2. CDR1 is LGHNA and CDR2 is YNFKEQ in the germline V gene. The ends lost 5 bases at V and 0 bases at J; junction bases unmatched: 4. This CDR3 comprises 17 residues. The CDR3 sequence: CASSTRTSGSSYNEQFF. CDR3 coding DNA: TGTGCCAGCAGCACCCGGACTAGCGGGAGCTCCTACAATGAGCAGTTCTTC.

This clone was found many times. The chain employs TRBV3-1 and TRBJ2-5, with D tentatively TRBD2 (7 bases). Trimming cost V 7 bases and J 2 bases, with 20 bases left between them. The CDR3 sequence is 16 residues long. Germline V gives CDR1 LGHDT, CDR2 YNNKEL (reference sequence). The CDR3 spells CASTIGTGGQQETQYF. CDR3 in DNA: TGTGCCAGCACAATTGGGACCGGGGGGCAGCAAGAGACCCAGTACTTC.

This clone was observed a few times. V gene TRBV6-6 combines with J gene TRBJ2-5; weak D call: TRBD2 (7 bases). The germline V and J ends were trimmed by 2 bases and 5 bases, with 18 bases remaining between them. This CDR3 is built from 16 residues. CDR1 and CDR2 (germline): MNHNY, SVGAGI (reference sequence). In DNA, the CDR3 is TGTGCCAGCAGTTACGTGGGACATGGGAGGGGGGAGACCCAGTACTTC. It yields the protein CASSYVGHGRGETQYF.

This chain's CDR3 is CASSYSTSYEQYF. The CDR3 bases are TGTGCCAGCAGTTACTCGACTAGCTACGAGCAGTACTTC. This chain joins TRBV28 and TRBJ2-7; possibly TRBD2 for D (6 bases). Trimming left V 4 bases short and J 3 bases short, with 10 bases between. Germline V gives CDR1 MDHEN, CDR2 SYDVKM. The CDR3 is 13 residues long.

This clone occurred many times. The rearrangement links TRBV28 to TRBJ2-6; tentatively, D is TRBD1 (6 bases). The CDR3 runs to 16 residues. Trimming shortened V by 3 bases and J by 2 bases, and 11 bases separated the two germline ends. Germline lookup yields CDR1 MDHEN and CDR2 SYDVKM. In nucleotides, the CDR3 is TGTGCCAGCAGTTTGAGCCGGACAGCTGGGGCCAACGTCCTGACTTTC. Protein product: CASSLSRTAGANVLTF.

The gene calls are TRBV19 and TRBJ1-2, with D perhaps TRBD1 (5 bases). CDR3 length: 13 residues. From germline, CDR1 is LNHDA and CDR2 SQIVND (reference sequence). Trimming left V 6 bases short and J 2 bases short, with 10 bases between. The CDR3 reads CASSFGQNYGYTF. The CDR3 DNA is TGTGCCAGTAGCTTCGGACAAAACTATGGCTACACCTTC. Drawing the rest from reference TRBV19 and TRBJ1-2, the complete variable domain is DGGITQSPKYLFRKEGQNVTLSCEQNLNHDAMYWYRQDPGQGLRLIYYSQIVNDFQKGDIAEGYSVSREKKESFPLTVTSAQKNPTAFYLCASSFGQNYGYTFGSGTRLTVV.

The J gene is TRBJ2-5, the V gene TRBV6-1; D possibly corresponds to TRBD2 (5 bases). The V gene lost 7 bases and the J gene lost 4 bases, with 19 bases spanning the gap. CDR3 size: 15 residues. Germline V gene data show CDR1 as MNHNS and CDR2 as SASEGT. This chain's CDR3 is CASTGVRSHAETQYF. The CDR3 nucleotides are TGTGCCAGCACCGGGGTCAGGTCTCACGCAGAGACCCAGTACTTC.

V is TRBV20-1 and J is TRBJ2-5; 9 bases fit TRBD2. The trim removed 1 base at V and 1 base at J, leaving 7 bases unmatched. The CDR3 contains 16 residues. CDR1 DFQATT and CDR2 SNEGSKA come from the germline V gene (reference sequence). The CDR3 region is CSARGASGIPQETQYF. DNA for the CDR3: TGCAGTGCTAGAGGGGCTAGCGGGATTCCCCAAGAGACCCAGTACTTC.

This clone was seen a handful of times. This may stem from a read error, because a much larger clone lies one nucleotide away. Other nucleotide sequences from this sample produce the same CDR3. The CDR3 bases are TGTGCTAGCAGTCCTGGACTAGCGGGAGTGCCAGATACGCAGTATTTT. Translation: CASSPGLAGVPDTQYF. The chain carries TRBV9 and TRBJ2-3, with 13 bases fitting TRBD2. The CDR3 is 16 amino acids. Germline CDR1 reads SGDLS; CDR2 reads YYNGEE.